These 16 T cell receptor beta chains were sequenced from one sample in a study of shared clonotypes between healthy human individuals. This table comes from immunoSEQ multiplex PCR, and its TCRdb copy is limited to in-frame clones, with some not included. Among 600,000 to 800,000 clones listed, approximately 77% were seen once. The specimen sequenced was memory CD4+ T cells sorted from blood. As for subset: CD45RA-negative fraction. The receptor set was obtained from a woman younger than 45 in good health.

This clone was seen a handful of times. Other DNA sequences in the sample encode the same CDR3. The chain has TRBV25-1 and TRBJ2-6; D is ambiguous. V lost 1 base and J lost 1, with 2 bases in between. Germline loops: CDR1 MGHDK, CDR2 SYGVNS. The CDR3 has 14 residues. The DNA of the CDR3 is TGTGCCAGCAGTGAATCGTCTGGGGCCAACGTCCTGACTTTC. Protein sequence: CASSESSGANVLTF.

On this clone itself: A much larger clonotype is one base distant, so this may be a read error. V gene TRBV4-1 combines with J gene TRBJ1-2; 7 bases are a match to TRBD1. The CDR3 runs to 13 residues. Per the germline V gene, CDR1 is MGHRA and CDR2 is YSYEKL. The junction had 0 bases not matched to a gene; V was cut back by 3 bases and J by 2 bases. CDR3 region: CASSQTGNYGYTF. The CDR3 DNA reads as TGCGCCAGCAGCCAGACAGGGAACTATGGCTACACCTTC.

Only one count was recorded for this clone. V usage is TRBV18 and J usage is TRBJ1-5; D remains unclear. V was pared by 4 bases and J by 3 bases, with 13 bases between. The germline CDR1 and CDR2 sequences are KGHSH and LQKENI. CDR3 length equals 15 residues. The CDR3 coding sequence is TGTGCCAGCTCACACCCTGGAGGACTCAATCAGCCCCAGCATTTT. This sequence encodes CASSHPGGLNQPQHF. Combining the CDR3 with reference TRBV18 and TRBJ1-5 gives the whole variable domain NAGVMQNPRHLVRRRGQEARLRCSPMKGHSHVYWYRQLPEEGLKFMVYLQKENIIDESGMPKERFSAEFPKEGPSILRIQQVVRGDSAAYFCASSHPGGLNQPQHFGDGTRLSIL.

Written as DNA, the CDR3 is TGTGCCAGCAGAGGACAGACTATGAACACTGAAGCTTTCTTT. The encoded protein is CASRGQTMNTEAFF. The chain combines TRBV2 with TRBJ1-1; possibly TRBD1 for D (6 bases). The CDR3 runs to 14 residues. Germline CDR1 is SNHLY and CDR2 is FYNNEI. Trimming removed 6 bases from V and 0 bases from J, with 11 bases in between.

The chain is built from TRBV7-8 and TRBJ2-7, with D possibly TRBD1 on 7 matching bases. CDR3 size: 15 residues. Germline CDR1 SGHVS, CDR2 FQNEAQ. With 1 base removed from V and 4 bases from J, the gap between germline ends came to 14 bases. CDR3 in DNA: TGTGCCAGCAGCTTAGGGTCAGGGGGGAGATACGAGCAGTACTTC. Encoded protein: CASSLGSGGRYEQYF.

The chain couples TRBV27 to TRBJ1-5; D may be TRBD1 (5 bases). From germline, CDR1 is MNHEY and CDR2 SMNVEV (reference sequence). The CDR3 is made up of 18 amino acids. V lost 2 bases, J lost 1 base, and 18 bases lay in between. This chain's CDR3 is CASSLNPYRYGSNQPQHF. The CDR3 DNA sequence: TGTGCCAGCAGTTTAAACCCCTACAGGTATGGGAGCAATCAGCCCCAGCATTTT.

The V gene is TRBV4-1, the J gene TRBJ2-1, with unresolved D. With 3 bases removed from V and 3 bases from J, the gap between germline ends came to 6 bases. Germline assignment: CDR1 MGHRA and CDR2 YSYEKL. The CDR3 is 13 residues long. The CDR3 DNA reads TGCGCCAGCAGCCATCTAGTCTACAATGAGCAGTTCTTC. This encodes CASSHLVYNEQFF.

In DNA form, the CDR3 reads TGCGCCAGCAGCTTCCTAGGACAGGGCTTTGAAGCTTTCTTT. Translating it yields CASSFLGQGFEAFF. The chain links TRBV5-1 to TRBJ1-1; 8 positions agree with TRBD1. V was clipped by 2 bases and J by 7 bases; unmatched bases: 7. Germline assignment: CDR1 SGHRS and CDR2 YFSETQ. The CDR3 consists of 14 residues.

The genes are TRBV5-4 and TRBJ2-1, with a weak D call TRBD2 (6 bases). The CDR3 length is 11 residues. Trimming removed 4 bases from V and 9 bases from J, with 8 bases in between. Germline V gene sequence: CDR1 SGHNT, CDR2 YYREEE (reference sequence). The CDR3 coding sequence is TGTGCCAGCAGCAAGGAGGGTGAGCAGTTCTTC. As protein: CASSKEGEQFF.

This clone was seen only a few times. The V gene is TRBV28, the J gene TRBJ1-2; a weak D match, TRBD1 (6 bases). The germline V gene encodes CDR1 MDHEN and CDR2 SYDVKM. This CDR3 is built from 14 residues. V lost 6 bases and J lost 8, with 19 bases in between. The CDR3 spells CASRTSGQTRGYTF. The CDR3 bases are TGTGCCAGCAGAACCAGCGGACAGACAAGGGGCTACACCTTC.

The chain has TRBV28 and TRBJ2-5; TRBD1 or TRBD2 may be the D gene (5 bases each). Trimming shortened V by 7 bases and J by 7 bases, and 16 bases separated the two germline ends. Germline values: CDR1 MDHEN, CDR2 SYDVKM. There are 13 residues in the CDR3. CDR3 bases: TGTGCCAGCACCGATCGGGGCCAGGGGACCCAGTACTTC. Translation gives CASTDRGQGTQYF.

The rearrangement joins TRBV6-1 to TRBJ1-1, with D possibly being TRBD1 (6 bases). V was clipped by 6 bases and J by 3 bases, with 11 bases between them. The germline V gene has CDR1 MNHNS and CDR2 SASEGT. This CDR3 has 13 amino acids. The CDR3 DNA reads as TGTGCCAGCAGGACACAGGGAGACACTGAAGCTTTCTTT. Translated, it gives CASRTQGDTEAFF.

The chain carries TRBV5-1 and TRBJ2-7; maybe TRBD2 (5 bases). This CDR3 has 14 amino acids. Trimming removed 0 bases from V and 3 bases from J, with 10 bases in between. Germline V gene lookup returns CDR1 SGHRS and CDR2 YFSETQ. CDR3 sequence reads: CASSLAGEIYEQYF. The CDR3 DNA reads as TGCGCCAGCAGCTTGGCCGGGGAGATCTACGAGCAGTACTTC.

The chain couples TRBV4-1 to TRBJ2-1; D gene uncertain. This CDR3 has 13 amino acids. Germline CDR1 and CDR2: MGHRA and YSYEKL. V dropped 1 base and J dropped 5 bases, with 6 bases sitting between them. The chain's CDR3 is CASSQVADNEQFF. In DNA, the CDR3 is TGCGCCAGCAGCCAAGTTGCGGACAATGAGCAGTTCTTC.

This clone has at least ten counts. Other nucleotide sequences from this sample produce the same CDR3. The V and J genes are TRBV28 and TRBJ1-2; unclear D gene. This CDR3 is 14 amino acids long. V lost 3 bases and J 1 base, leaving 9 bases between the germline ends. Germline-derived CDR1 and CDR2 are MDHEN and SYDVKM. The CDR3 nucleotides read TGTGCCAGCAGTTTTGGAGGAGGTAACTATGGCTACACCTTC. This encodes CASSFGGGNYGYTF.

The sample holds a few counts of this clone. The chain employs TRBV6-6 and TRBJ1-5, with D uncertain. The CDR3 spans 15 residues. Looked up from germline, CDR1 is MNHNY and CDR2 is SVGAGI (reference sequence). Trimming pared 0 bases from V and 0 bases from J, leaving 6 bases between. The CDR3, as DNA: TGTGCCAGCAGTTACTCGAATCCTAGCAATCAGCCCCAGCATTTT. Its protein is CASSYSNPSNQPQHF.